These 14 T cell receptor beta chains came from one sample sequenced in a study of T-cell memory formation after mild COVID-19. TCRdb analysed the 5' RACE reads with MiXCR anew, one entry per CDR3 protein. Of under 110,000 distinct CDR3 sequences in the sample, approximately 13% were seen once. What was sequenced was PBMCs or a T cell subset sorted from them (not recorded which). The source of these receptors is an adult woman who had mild COVID-19 (a few samples of this study predate the infection). Cell type and time point are not known.

This clonotype appeared a few times. This chain connects TRBV7-9 to TRBJ2-5; D is uncertain. With 6 bases removed from V and 1 base from J, the gap between germline ends came to 9 bases. The CDR3 contains 13 residues. The germline CDR1 and CDR2 sequences are SEHNR and FQNEAQ (reference sequence). CDR3 nucleotide sequence: TGTGCCAGCAGTCCAAAGAGCCAAGAGACCCAGTACTTC. Translated, it gives CASSPKSQETQYF.

The chain links TRBV7-3 to TRBJ2-7, with D unclear. Germline-derived CDR1 and CDR2 are SGHTA and FQGTGA. This CDR3 contains 16 residues. Trimming cost V 2 bases and J 5 bases, with 19 bases left between them. CDR3 bases: TGTGCCAGCAGCTTAGGATCGAGCCCTCCCAACCACGAGCAGTACTTC. The encoded protein is CASSLGSSPPNHEQYF.

V is TRBV7-8 and J is TRBJ2-3; no firm D call. There are 17 residues in the CDR3. From germline, CDR1 is SGHVS and CDR2 FQNEAQ. The ends were cut back, 7 bases at V and 1 base at J, with 21 bases in the middle. The CDR3 spells CASNARWGEQRTDTQYF. The CDR3 bases are TGTGCCAGCAACGCCCGATGGGGTGAGCAACGCACAGATACGCAGTATTTT.

V gene TRBV6-2 or TRBV6-3 combines with J gene TRBJ2-7; 10 nucleotides agree with TRBD2. The CDR3 length is 16 residues. V gave up 2 bases and J gave up 6 bases; unmatched junction bases: 10. The germline V gene has CDR1 MNHEY and CDR2 SVGEGT. CDR3 loop: CASSYKGASGSSEQYF. DNA for the CDR3: TGTGCCAGCAGTTACAAGGGAGCTAGCGGGAGCTCCGAGCAGTACTTC.

Only a few counts were recorded for this clonotype. The rearrangement uses TRBV24-1 and TRBJ2-3; the D gene could be TRBD1 or TRBD2 (5 bases each). Germline V gene sequence: CDR1 KGHDR, CDR2 SFDVKD. The CDR3 is 14 amino acids. V lost 2 bases, J lost 0 bases, and 5 bases lay in between. Written as DNA, the CDR3 is TGTGCCACCAGTGATTGGGACAGCACAGATACGCAGTATTTT. Translating gives CATSDWDSTDTQYF.

This clonotype showed up just a few times. This CDR3 reads CASSLRQYRGYTF. In nucleotides, the CDR3 is TGTGCCAGCAGCTTACGGCAGTATAGGGGCTACACCTTC. The chain carries TRBV11-2 and TRBJ1-2; D gene uncertain. The CDR3 is made up of 13 amino acids. Looked up from germline, CDR1 is SGHAT and CDR2 is FQNNGV. V lost 2 bases, J lost 8 bases, and 12 bases lay in between.

This clonotype was seen more than once but under ten times. The chain links TRBV5-6 to TRBJ2-3; 12 bases agree with TRBD2. Germline-derived CDR1 and CDR2 are SGHDT and YYEEEE. CDR3 length: 19 amino acids. The V and J ends lost 1 base and 1 base, in that order; junction bases with no gene match: 10. The CDR3 sequence is CASSLLLAGGPTGTDTQYF. The CDR3 DNA is TGTGCCAGCAGCTTGTTACTAGCGGGGGGTCCCACGGGCACAGATACGCAGTATTTT. The full variable domain, completed using reference TRBV5-6 and TRBJ2-3, is DAGVTQSPTHLIKTRGQQVTLRCSPKSGHDTVSWYQQALGQGPQFIFQYYEEEERQRGNFPDRFSGHQFPNYSSELNVNALLLGDSALYLCASSLLLAGGPTGTDTQYFGPGTRLTVL.

The rearrangement uses TRBV6-5 and TRBJ1-1; no firm D call. From germline, CDR1 is MNHEY and CDR2 SVGAGI. The CDR3 spans 15 residues. V gave up 4 bases and J gave up 0 bases, with 12 bases separating them. The CDR3 reads CASSSLGGMNTEAFF. The CDR3 DNA reads as TGTGCCAGCAGTTCCCTGGGAGGTATGAACACTGAAGCTTTCTTT.

This clonotype has a handful of counts. This rearrangement joins TRBV12-3 or TRBV12-4 to TRBJ2-7, with D perhaps assigned TRBD1 or TRBD2 (6 bases each). The V gene lost 2 bases and the J gene lost 7 bases, with 9 bases spanning the gap. The CDR3 sequence is 12 residues long. CDR3 sequence reads: CASSLWGAEQYF. The CDR3 nucleotides are TGTGCCAGCAGTTTATGGGGGGCGGAGCAGTACTTC.

The sample holds a few counts of this clonotype. The chain joins TRBV20-1 to TRBJ2-7; 7 bases are shared with TRBD1. The ends lost 6 bases at V and 3 bases at J; junction bases unmatched: 5. Germline V CDR1 and CDR2: DFQATT, SNEGSKA (reference sequence). The CDR3 contains 12 residues. The CDR3 loop reads CSATDRSYEQYF. CDR3 sequence (DNA): TGCAGTGCCACGGACAGGAGCTACGAGCAGTACTTC.

In this sample, this clonotype turned up many times. The J gene is TRBJ2-4, the V gene TRBV4-3; 7 nucleotides align to TRBD2. In germline, CDR1 is LGHNA, CDR2 YSLEER. This CDR3 region has 18 residues. J gave up 0 bases and V 0 bases, and 8 bases lay outside the gene matches. The DNA of the CDR3 is TGCGCCAGCAGCCAAGAGAGCCCTAGCGGCCTAGCCAAAAACATTCAGTACTTC. Translated, it gives CASSQESPSGLAKNIQYF.

This clonotype came up a few times. The V and J genes are TRBV4-2 and TRBJ2-7; 12 bases are a match to TRBD2. CDR3 length: 15 residues. V shed 0 bases and J 5 bases; nucleotides not matched to a gene: 2. Per the germline V gene, CDR1 is LGHNA and CDR2 is YNFKEQ. The CDR3 nucleotides read TGTGCCAGCAGCCAAGACCTAGCGGGGGGGGACGAGCAGTACTTC. Its protein is CASSQDLAGGDEQYF.

This clonotype was counted between two and nine times. The rearrangement uses TRBV27 and TRBJ2-7, with 11 bases fitting TRBD2. The CDR3 totals 14 residues. CDR1 and CDR2 (germline): MNHEY, SMNVEV (reference sequence). With V trimmed by 0 bases and J by 6 bases, 1 base remained unmatched. CDR3 sequence (DNA): TGTGCCAGCAGTTTATCTCTAGCGGGGGGCGAGCAGTACTTC. Its protein is CASSLSLAGGEQYF.

The gene calls are TRBV9 and TRBJ1-1; unclear D gene. Germline CDR1 is SGDLS and CDR2 is YYNGEE. The V end lost 0 bases, the J end lost 3 bases, and 3 bases lay between the germline ends. This CDR3 has 12 amino acids. CDR3 region: CASSVGDTEAFF. CDR3 DNA: TGTGCCAGCAGCGTAGGAGACACTGAAGCTTTCTTT.